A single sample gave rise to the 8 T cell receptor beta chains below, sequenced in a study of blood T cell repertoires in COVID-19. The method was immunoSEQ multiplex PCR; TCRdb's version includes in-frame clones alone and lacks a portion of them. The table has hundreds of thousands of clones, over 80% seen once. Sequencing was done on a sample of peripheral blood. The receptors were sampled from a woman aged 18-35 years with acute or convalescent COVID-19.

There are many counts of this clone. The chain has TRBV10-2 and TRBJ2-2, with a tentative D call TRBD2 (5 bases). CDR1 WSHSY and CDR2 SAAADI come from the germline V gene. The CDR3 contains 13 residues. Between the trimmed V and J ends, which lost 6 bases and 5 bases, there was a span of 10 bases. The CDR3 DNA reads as TGCGCCAGCAGCCGGGGTATGACCGGGGAGCTGTTTTTT. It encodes CASSRGMTGELFF.

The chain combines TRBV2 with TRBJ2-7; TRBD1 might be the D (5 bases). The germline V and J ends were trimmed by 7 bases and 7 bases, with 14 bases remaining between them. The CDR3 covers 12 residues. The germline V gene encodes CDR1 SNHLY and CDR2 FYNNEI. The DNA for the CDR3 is TGTGCCAGCAATATGCCCAGGGCAGAGCAGTACTTC. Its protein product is CASNMPRAEQYF. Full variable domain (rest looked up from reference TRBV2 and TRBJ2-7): EPEVTQTPSHQVTQMGQEVILRCVPISNHLYFYWYRQILGQKVEFLVSFYNNEISEKSEIFDDQFSVERPDGSNFTLKIRSTKLEDSAMYFCASNMPRAEQYFGPGTRLTVT.

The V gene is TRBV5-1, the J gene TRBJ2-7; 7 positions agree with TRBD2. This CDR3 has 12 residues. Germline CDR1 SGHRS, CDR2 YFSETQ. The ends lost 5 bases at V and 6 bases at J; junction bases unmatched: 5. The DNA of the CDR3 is TGCGCCAGCAGTCTGACGGGGGGCGAGCAGTACTTC. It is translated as CASSLTGGEQYF.

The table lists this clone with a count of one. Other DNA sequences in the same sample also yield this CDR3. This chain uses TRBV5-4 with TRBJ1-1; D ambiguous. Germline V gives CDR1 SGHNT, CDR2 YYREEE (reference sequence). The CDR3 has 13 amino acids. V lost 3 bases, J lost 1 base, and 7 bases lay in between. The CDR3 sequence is CASSSPGNTEAFF. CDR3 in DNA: TGTGCCAGCAGCTCCCCGGGGAACACTGAAGCTTTCTTT. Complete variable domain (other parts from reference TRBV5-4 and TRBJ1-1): ETGVTQSPTHLIKTRGQQVTLRCSSQSGHNTVSWYQQALGQGPQFIFQYYREEENGRGNFPPRFSGLQFPNYSSELNVNALELDDSALYLCASSSPGNTEAFFGQGTRLTVV.

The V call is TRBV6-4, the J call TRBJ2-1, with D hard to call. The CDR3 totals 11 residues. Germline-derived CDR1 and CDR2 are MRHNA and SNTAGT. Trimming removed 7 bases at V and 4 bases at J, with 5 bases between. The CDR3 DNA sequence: TGTGCCAGCAACCAGTACAATGAGCAGTTCTTC. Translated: CASNQYNEQFF.

This CDR3 reads CATSDFGIGPVHEQFF. In nucleotides, the CDR3 is TGTGCCACCAGTGATTTCGGCATTGGGCCAGTACATGAGCAGTTCTTC. The chain carries TRBV24-1 and TRBJ2-1, with no clear D. CDR1 and CDR2 from the germline V gene are KGHDR and SFDVKD. V shed 1 base and J shed 8 bases, with 17 bases lying between them. The CDR3 consists of 16 residues.

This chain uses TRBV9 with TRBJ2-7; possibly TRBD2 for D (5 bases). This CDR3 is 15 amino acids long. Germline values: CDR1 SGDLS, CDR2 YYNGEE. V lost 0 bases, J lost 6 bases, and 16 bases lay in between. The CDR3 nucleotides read TGTGCCAGCAGCGTAGTTGGAGGATGGAAATCCGAGCAGTACTTC. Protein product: CASSVVGGWKSEQYF.

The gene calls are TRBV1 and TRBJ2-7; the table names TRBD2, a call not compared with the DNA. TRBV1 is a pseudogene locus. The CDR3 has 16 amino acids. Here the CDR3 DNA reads TGCACCAGCAGCCGCGGGACTAGCGGGGGGGCCTACGAGCAGTACTTC. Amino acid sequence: CTSSRGTSGGAYEQYF.